This T cell receptor (beta chain) is from a study of T cells after yellow fever vaccination. Study-level background: Fractions low in cell number were prepared with SMART-Seq v4 Ultra Low Input.

The TCR cDNA carried a universal primer site and UMIs from 5'RACE template switching. TCRdb fed the 5' RACE reads into MiXCR, producing one record per CDR3 protein. The data show roughly 340,000 distinct CDR3 sequences, roughly 8.7% seen once. Looked up from germline, CDR1 is MDHEN and CDR2 is SYDVKM. The CDR3 loop spans 15 amino acids. The V end was cut by 5 bases, the J end by 3 bases, with 17 bases between. To note about this clonotype: The antigen is not known.

Study-level findings and limits: It was the secondary response that reached its peak faster, day 5 versus 15, but it was weaker. Most primary-vaccination clones recurred post-booster (around 97% CD4, 88% CD8).

The chain is built from TRBV28 and TRBJ2-7, with D perhaps matching TRBD1 (6 bases). Material: PBMCs, obtained on the day of the first yellow fever vaccination. This sequence was found in a man younger than 30 who received the YFV17D yellow fever vaccine. This chain's CDR3 is CASSPTDRTNYEQYV. In DNA form, the CDR3 reads TGTGCCAGCAGTCCCACGGACAGAACCAACTACGAGCAGTACGTC.